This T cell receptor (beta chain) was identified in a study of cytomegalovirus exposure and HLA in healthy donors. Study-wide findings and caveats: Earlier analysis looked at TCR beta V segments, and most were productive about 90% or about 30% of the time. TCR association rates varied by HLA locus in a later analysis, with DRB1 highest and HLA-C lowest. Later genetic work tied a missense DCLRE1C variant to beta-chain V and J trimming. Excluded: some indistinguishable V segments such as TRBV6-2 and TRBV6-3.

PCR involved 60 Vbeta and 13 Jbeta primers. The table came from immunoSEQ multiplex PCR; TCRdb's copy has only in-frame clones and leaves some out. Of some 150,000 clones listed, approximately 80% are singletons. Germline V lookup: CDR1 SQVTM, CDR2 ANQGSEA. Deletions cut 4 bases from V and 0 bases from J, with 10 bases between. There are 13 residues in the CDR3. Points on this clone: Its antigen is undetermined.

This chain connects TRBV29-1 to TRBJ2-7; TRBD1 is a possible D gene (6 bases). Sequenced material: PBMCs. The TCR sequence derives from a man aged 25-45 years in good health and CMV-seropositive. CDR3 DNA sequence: TGCAGCGTTGTCAGGACAGTCTCCTACGAGCAGTACTTC. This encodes CSVVRTVSYEQYF.